This T cell receptor (beta chain) was observed in a study of Graves' ophthalmopathy and Graves' hyperthyroidism. V lost 7 bases, J lost 7 bases, and 12 bases stayed unmatched. CDR3 length: 15 amino acids. Germline V lookup: CDR1 ENHRY, CDR2 SYGVKD. The TCR beta CDR3 regions underwent amplification from RNA transcripts. The first round was an RT-PCR with HTBI primers, and the second round was a multiplex PCR. Via MiXCR, TCRdb re-called the multiplex PCR reads, giving one row per CDR3 protein. The sample shows 580,000 or so distinct CDR3 sequences, 35% to 45% of them seen only once. Included hyperthyroidism patients were aged 18 to 65 and newly diagnosed (under 2 months' duration).

This chain uses TRBV10-3 with TRBJ2-2, with TRBD2 matching 7 bases. Sequencing was performed on peripheral blood or thyroid tissue (not recorded which). The source of this sequence is an adult man with Graves' hyperthyroidism. CDR3 sequence (DNA): TGTGCCATCACTCCCTTGGCGGGAGCTGACGGGGAGCTGTTTTTT. Translation gives CAITPLAGADGELFF.